This TCR beta chain was sequenced for a study of blood T cells in healthy people across ages. With 3 bases removed from V and 5 bases from J, the gap between germline ends came to 12 bases. The CDR3 spans 14 residues. This clonotype came up a few times. Every sample gave at least 5 micrograms of total RNA when it was extracted. Primers used in a second PCR of about 7 to 11 cycles were a sample-barcoded 5' primer and a J-beta primer mix. MiXCR, applied by TCRdb to the 5' RACE reads, yields one record per CDR3 protein. Of 600,000 or so distinct CDR3 sequences in the sample, under 55% are singletons; the top ten hold around 23%.

The specimen sequenced was blood. The V and J genes are TRBV12-3 or TRBV12-4 and TRBJ2-3, with D perhaps matching TRBD2 (6 bases). The TCR sequence derives from an elderly man in good health. The CDR3 sequence is CASSFGRRGDTQYF. CDR3 nucleotides: TGTGCCAGCAGTTTTGGGCGGAGGGGAGATACGCAGTATTTT.